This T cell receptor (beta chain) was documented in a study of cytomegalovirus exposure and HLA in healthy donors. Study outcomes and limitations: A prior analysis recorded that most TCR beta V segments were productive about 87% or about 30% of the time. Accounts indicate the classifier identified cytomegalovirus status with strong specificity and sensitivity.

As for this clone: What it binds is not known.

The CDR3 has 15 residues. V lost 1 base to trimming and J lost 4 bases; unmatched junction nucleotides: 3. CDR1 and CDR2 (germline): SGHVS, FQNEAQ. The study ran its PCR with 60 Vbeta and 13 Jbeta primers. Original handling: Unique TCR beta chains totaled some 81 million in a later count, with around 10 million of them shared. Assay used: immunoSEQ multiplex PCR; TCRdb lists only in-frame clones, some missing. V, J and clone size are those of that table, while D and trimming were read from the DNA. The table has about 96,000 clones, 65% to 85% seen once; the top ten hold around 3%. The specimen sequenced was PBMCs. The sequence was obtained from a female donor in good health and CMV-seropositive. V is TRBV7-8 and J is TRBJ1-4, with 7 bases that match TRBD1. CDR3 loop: CASSLGDRFNEKLFF. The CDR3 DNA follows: TGTGCCAGCAGCTTAGGGGACAGATTTAATGAAAAACTGTTTTTT.